These T cell receptor beta chains were read from a single sample in a study of T cell repertoires in cytomegalovirus infection. TCRdb re-called the reads through MiXCR, storing one row per CDR3 protein. The data show about 740,000 distinct CDR3 sequences, 35% to 45% seen once. Sequencing was done on a sample of PBMCs. These receptors were collected from a human donor in good health (CMV status not recorded). Some clones in this sample may be carry-over from other donors' samples. The CDR3 runs from the conserved cysteine through the conserved F or W. Each record gives: D gene, V gene, J gene, clone size, CDR3 DNA, CDR3 protein. D genes are given only for firm matches. Size tells how often a clone was seen (once, few, many) or the class of an expanded clone, and some rows leave it out.

TRBD2	TRBV28	TRBJ2-3	few	TGTGCCAGCAGTTCCCGATATTGGACTAGCGGGGGAACAGATACGCAGTATTTT	CASSSRYWTSGGTDTQYF
.	TRBV28	TRBJ1-4	few	TGTGCCAGCAGTTTAGTCCGGGAAAAACTGTTTTTT	CASSLVREKLFF
.	TRBV27	TRBJ2-3	.	TGTGCCAGTAAGAGTGGGTCAGCTGCGCAGTATTTT	CASKSGSAAQYF
TRBD1	TRBV5-1	TRBJ1-1	.	TGCGCCAGCAGCCTGACAGGGCCATTACAAGCTTTCTTT	CASSLTGPLQAFF
TRBD1	TRBV20-1	TRBJ1-2	.	TGCAGTGCCCGGACAGGGCGCAACTATGGCTACACCTTC	CSARTGRNYGYTF
.	TRBV12-3/TRBV12-4	TRBJ1-2	few	TGTGCCAGCAGTTTAGCGATAACGGCCCTGTATGGCTACACCTTC	CASSLAITALYGYTF
TRBD1	TRBV7-2	TRBJ2-7	few	TGTGCCAGCAGCCTTACCCCCGGGACAGGGATCTACGAGCAGTACTTC	CASSLTPGTGIYEQYF
.	TRBV5-4	TRBJ1-6	few	TGTGCCAGCAGCTTGGAGGGAGAGAATTCACCCCTCCACTTT	CASSLEGENSPLHF
.	TRBV12-3/TRBV12-4	TRBJ1-2	.	TGTGCCAGCAGTCCTGCCGGGGGTACCTATGGCTACACCTTC	CASSPAGGTYGYTF
TRBD2	TRBV6-2/TRBV6-3	TRBJ2-1	.	TGTGCCAGCAGTTACTCGGCCGGGACTACCTACAATGAGCAGTTCTTC	CASSYSAGTTYNEQFF
.	TRBV11-2	TRBJ2-7	few	TGTGCCAGCAGCTCAATCTACTGGGAGCAGTACTTC	CASSSIYWEQYF
TRBD1	TRBV28	TRBJ1-5	.	TGTGCCAGCAGTTTATTAGCCGGGACAGTTAGCAATCAGCCCCAGCATTTT	CASSLLAGTVSNQPQHF
.	TRBV6-4	TRBJ2-3	many	TGTGCCAGCAGTGAAACTTCGGACAGTGGCACAGATACGCAGTATTTT	CASSETSDSGTDTQYF
.	TRBV10-3	TRBJ2-5	.	TGTGCCATCAGTGAGTCTAGAGGGGAAGAGACCCAGTACTTC	CAISESRGEETQYF
TRBD2	TRBV5-4	TRBJ2-7	once	TGTGCCAGCAGTTTAAAAACTGGGAGGGTCTTAGACGAGCAGTACTTC	CASSLKTGRVLDEQYF
.	TRBV5-1	TRBJ2-3	.	TGCGCCAGCAGCTTAAAAATCCTCGGACCGTTGTACCCAGATACGCAGTATTTT	CASSLKILGPLYPDTQYF
TRBD1	TRBV7-2	TRBJ2-4	.	TGTGCCAGCAGCCTATCCGGGACAGGGGTAAACATTCAGTACTTC	CASSLSGTGVNIQYF
TRBD2	TRBV5-1	TRBJ2-2	.	TGCGCCAGCAGGACTAGCGGGAGCCCCCCCGGGGAGCTGTTTTTT	CASRTSGSPPGELFF
TRBD2	TRBV12-3/TRBV12-4	TRBJ2-1	once	TGTGCCAGCAACAGCGGGGGGGCAGTCAATGAGCAGTTCTTC	CASNSGGAVNEQFF
TRBD1	TRBV11-1	TRBJ2-3	.	TGTGCCAGCAGCTCCGTGACAGGGGGCCTCACAGATACGCAGTATTTT	CASSSVTGGLTDTQYF
TRBD2	TRBV6-5	TRBJ2-3	.	TGTGCCAGCAGTTCTTATTTACTAGCGGACACAGATACGCAGTATTTT	CASSSYLLADTDTQYF
.	TRBV24-1	TRBJ2-6	.	TGTGCCACCAGTGACCTCGACAGGTCTGGGGCCAACGTCCTGACTTTC	CATSDLDRSGANVLTF
.	TRBV12-3/TRBV12-4	TRBJ2-1	few	TGTGCCAGCAGTTCCCGGGACTCGGGCAATGAGCAGTTCTTC	CASSSRDSGNEQFF
TRBD2	TRBV7-6	TRBJ2-7	few	TGTGCCAGCAGCTTAGGGGACTATCACGAGCAGTACTTC	CASSLGDYHEQYF
.	TRBV15	TRBJ1-2	few	TGTGCCACCAGCAGAGCATCGGGGATGGACCGGAGAGGCTACACCTTC	CATSRASGMDRRGYTF
.	TRBV19	TRBJ1-1	.	TGTGCCAGTAGTATAGTGACGGGGTTCACTGAAGCTTTCTTT	CASSIVTGFTEAFF
TRBD1	TRBV5-4	TRBJ2-7	.	TGTGCCAGCAGCTTGGTCACAGGGGGTGCCTACGAGCAGTACTTC	CASSLVTGGAYEQYF
TRBD1	TRBV28	TRBJ2-5	few	TGTGCCAGCAGGCCAAACGACAGGGGTGCAGAGACCCAGTACTTC	CASRPNDRGAETQYF